These 17 T cell receptor beta chains originate from one sample sequenced in a study of control samples from healthy donors and cancer patients (dated by TCRdb to 2019 to 2021). The method was the immunoSEQ multiplex PCR assay. TCRdb stores this immuneACCESS table with in-frame sequences only. Part of the clones is absent; in the studies checked, under half of the shortfall reflects unresolved V genes, and no reason is known for the rest. Counted in this sample were around 110,000 clones; 75% to 90% of them appeared once. In total, the top ten clones hold about 1.1% of the sample. Sequencing was carried out using PBMCs. The source is a woman aged 45-60 years with colorectal cancer.

The rearrangement uses TRBV30 and TRBJ2-7; a weak D match, TRBD1 (6 bases). Per germline, CDR1 GTSNPN and CDR2 SVGIG (reference sequence). V was pared by 2 bases and J by 3 bases, with 14 bases between. CDR3 length equals 14 residues. The chain's CDR3 is CAWSMETGDYEQYF. The CDR3 DNA reads as TGTGCCTGGAGTATGGAGACAGGCGACTACGAGCAGTACTTC.

The CDR3 loop is CASSSPGGGYGYTF. CDR3 DNA sequence: TGTGCCAGTAGTAGTCCAGGGGGCGGCTATGGCTACACCTTC. The chain combines TRBV19 with TRBJ1-2; the match to TRBD1 covers 8 bases. The germline V gene encodes CDR1 LNHDA and CDR2 SQIVND (reference sequence). This CDR3 region has 14 residues. The J segment lost 4 bases and the V segment lost 4 bases, leaving 5 bases of the junction unmatched.

This chain uses TRBV12-3 or TRBV12-4 with TRBJ1-1; 7 positions match TRBD1. V lost 5 bases and J lost 3; bases outside the gene matches: 3. The CDR3 length is 13 residues. The CDR3 region has the DNA TGTGCCAGCAGTCAGACAGGGTACACTGAAGCTTTCTTT. This sequence encodes CASSQTGYTEAFF.

The rearrangement links TRBV5-1 to TRBJ1-2, with 12 bases aligning to TRBD1. Germline V gene sequence: CDR1 SGHRS, CDR2 YFSETQ. After removal of 2 bases from V and 6 bases from J, the junction contained 2 bases not matched to a gene. The CDR3 covers 14 residues. The DNA for the CDR3 is TGCGCCAGCAGCTTCGGGACAGGGGGCAATGGCTACACCTTC. Protein sequence: CASSFGTGGNGYTF.

The chain recombines TRBV9 with TRBJ1-5, with 8 bases matching TRBD1. Trimming cost V 4 bases and J 5 bases; bases outside gene matches: 5. This CDR3 spans 14 amino acids. Germline CDR1 reads SGDLS; CDR2 reads YYNGEE. CDR3 residues: CASSQGQEYQPQHF. The CDR3 region has the DNA TGTGCCAGCAGCCAGGGACAGGAGTATCAGCCCCAGCATTTT.

The chain combines TRBV2 with TRBJ1-1, with TRBD1 matching over 7 bases. Germline loops: CDR1 SNHLY, CDR2 FYNNEI. V was clipped by 4 bases and J by 0 bases; unmatched bases: 2. This CDR3 comprises 14 residues. The CDR3 loop is CASSGTGLNTEAFF. In DNA, the CDR3 is TGTGCCAGCAGTGGGACAGGCCTGAACACTGAAGCTTTCTTT.

The chain recombines TRBV7-8 with TRBJ1-5, with 7 bases matching TRBD1. CDR3 length: 15 amino acids. CDR1 SGHVS and CDR2 FQNEAQ come from the germline V gene. Losses at the gene ends were 5 bases for V and 9 bases for J; bases not matched to a gene: 13. For the CDR3, the DNA is TGTGCCAGCAGCGTTACAGGGGACAACTTTACGCCCCAGCATTTT. It translates to CASSVTGDNFTPQHF. The whole variable domain, remainder taken from reference TRBV7-8 and TRBJ1-5, is GAGVSQSPRYKVAKRGQDVALRCDPISGHVSLFWYQQALGQGPEFLTYFQNEAQLDKSGLPSDRFFAERPEGSVSTLKIQRTQQEDSAVYLCASSVTGDNFTPQHFGDGTRLSIL.

This chain connects TRBV24-1 to TRBJ2-5; TRBD1 agrees at 7 bases. Per germline, CDR1 KGHDR and CDR2 SFDVKD. This CDR3 is built from 16 residues. V shed 3 bases, J shed 3 bases, and the junction held 9 bases outside the gene matches. CDR3 in DNA: TGTGCCACCAGTGATGCCCGGGACAGTCCTAAAGAGACCCAGTACTTC. Its protein product is CATSDARDSPKETQYF.

V usage is TRBV7-2 and J usage is TRBJ2-7, with D perhaps TRBD2 (5 bases). Per germline, CDR1 SGHTA and CDR2 FQGNSA. The CDR3 consists of 14 residues. Trimming shortened V by 8 bases and J by 4 bases, and 18 bases separated the two germline ends. The CDR3 here is CASHLAGRRYEQYF. The DNA of the CDR3 is TGTGCCAGCCACCTCGCGGGTCGCCGGTACGAGCAGTACTTC.

This chain links TRBV9 with TRBJ2-2; no reliable D call. Germline V gene data show CDR1 as SGDLS and CDR2 as YYNGEE. The CDR3 contains 12 residues. V was cut by 5 bases and J by 2 bases, with 4 bases left in between. The CDR3 nucleotides are TGTGCCAGCAGTATAAACACCGGGGAGCTGTTTTTT. It yields the protein CASSINTGELFF.

The gene calls are TRBV5-1 and TRBJ2-1, with TRBD2 matching over 10 bases. The CDR3 is made up of 15 amino acids. Germline V gives CDR1 SGHRS, CDR2 YFSETQ. After removal of 3 bases from V and 9 bases from J, the junction contained 9 bases not matched to a gene. Here the CDR3 DNA reads TGCGCCAGCAGCTCAAGCGGGAGGGACTCGGGTGAGCAGTTCTTC. This encodes CASSSSGRDSGEQFF.

The CDR3: CASKGAGNYGYTF. CDR3 coding DNA: TGCGCCAGCAAGGGAGCCGGGAACTATGGCTACACCTTC. The V gene is TRBV5-1, the J gene TRBJ1-2; D gene uncertain. CDR1 and CDR2 (germline): SGHRS, YFSETQ. Deletions cut 6 bases from V and 2 bases from J, with 11 bases between. This CDR3 comprises 13 residues.

V gene TRBV7-8 combines with J gene TRBJ2-3; D is possibly TRBD1 or TRBD2 (5 bases each). The length of the CDR3 is 15 residues. Trimming stripped 7 bases from V and 2 bases from J, with 16 bases between. CDR1 and CDR2 (germline): SGHVS, FQNEAQ. The CDR3 reads CASTNTGTTTDTQYF. CDR3 DNA sequence: TGTGCCAGCACCAACACCGGGACCACCACAGATACGCAGTATTTT.

This chain connects TRBV7-3 to TRBJ2-1, with TRBD2 matching 10 bases. V dropped 4 bases and J dropped 5; count of bases not matched to a gene: 5. The CDR3 totals 15 residues. CDR1 is SGHTA, CDR2 FQGTGA, per germline. Here the CDR3 DNA reads TGTGCCAGCAGCTCCTTAGCGGGGGGAAACAATGAGCAGTTCTTC. This codes for CASSSLAGGNNEQFF.

The J gene is TRBJ2-5, the V gene TRBV10-3, with D perhaps assigned TRBD1 or TRBD2 (7 bases each). Germline-derived CDR1 and CDR2 are ENHRY and SYGVKD. The V gene lost 11 bases and the J gene lost 1 base, with 17 bases spanning the gap. This CDR3 is 14 amino acids long. The CDR3 region is CAAAQGGAQETQYF. The CDR3 DNA reads TGTGCCGCAGCCCAGGGGGGGGCCCAAGAGACCCAGTACTTC.

The gene calls are TRBV4-1 and TRBJ1-2; the D gene is possibly TRBD1 (6 bases). Germline values: CDR1 MGHRA, CDR2 YSYEKL. V dropped 0 bases and J dropped 5 bases, with 7 bases sitting between them. This CDR3 is built from 13 residues. The CDR3 nucleotides read TGCGCCAGCAGCCAAGACCAGGGGTATGGCTACACCTTC. Translated, it gives CASSQDQGYGYTF.

The count of this clone is one. In DNA form, the CDR3 reads TGTGCCAGCCGCCGACAAGCAAGCACAGATACGCAGTATTTT. This gives the protein CASRRQASTDTQYF. The chain joins TRBV2 to TRBJ2-3; D unclear. This CDR3 is built from 14 residues. Germline V gives CDR1 SNHLY, CDR2 FYNNEI. Trimming stripped 8 bases from V and 0 bases from J, with 12 bases between.